Each of the 23 T cell receptor beta chains below was sequenced from the same sample in a study of beta chain features in type 1 diabetes. What was sequenced were expressed TCRB transcripts, since all of the isolated RNA had been reverse transcribed. The table came from immunoSEQ multiplex PCR; TCRdb's copy has only in-frame clones and leaves some out. The sample holds hundreds of thousands of clones; roughly two thirds are singletons and the top ten take almost 0.055%. Input material: naive CD4+ T cells from blood. Receptors originate from a man younger than 45 in good health.

The chain employs TRBV5-1 and TRBJ2-5; 8 bases map to TRBD2. Germline V gene lookup returns CDR1 SGHRS and CDR2 YFSETQ. The CDR3 is 16 residues long. V lost 4 bases and J lost 5; bases outside the gene matches: 13. The CDR3 nucleotides are TGCGCCAGCAGCCTTAGATCGGGACTAGTAAGTGAGACCCAGTACTTC. Translating gives CASSLRSGLVSETQYF. Full variable domain (outside the CDR3, taken from reference TRBV5-1 and TRBJ2-5): KAGVTQTPRYLIKTRGQQVTLSCSPISGHRSVSWYQQTPGQGLQFLFEYFSETQRNKGNFPGRFSGRQFSNSRSEMNVSTLELGDSALYLCASSLRSGLVSETQYFGPGTRLLVL.

The V call is TRBV29-1, the J call TRBJ2-1; TRBD2 is a possible D gene (5 bases). This CDR3 comprises 18 residues. Germline values: CDR1 SQVTM, CDR2 ANQGSEA. V was clipped by 7 bases and J by 0 bases, with 25 bases between them. DNA of the CDR3: TGCAGCGCCGCCTGGCGGGCTAGCCGCCATATCTCCTACAATGAGCAGTTCTTC. It specifies CSAAWRASRHISYNEQFF.

This rearrangement joins TRBV28 to TRBJ2-1; 11 nucleotides align to TRBD1. The V gene's germline CDR1 is MDHEN and CDR2 SYDVKM. The CDR3 has 14 residues. V gave up 7 bases and J gave up 6 bases; unmatched junction bases: 5. In DNA, the CDR3 is TGTGCCAGCACTCGGGACAGGGGGTTCAATGAGCAGTTCTTC. Its translation: CASTRDRGFNEQFF.

The CDR3 bases are TGCAGCGTTGGACTTCGGATGAAAGATACGCAGTATTTT. Its translation is CSVGLRMKDTQYF. V and J are TRBV29-1 and TRBJ2-3; D gene unclear. The length of the CDR3 is 13 residues. The V gene's germline CDR1 is SQVTM and CDR2 ANQGSEA. Trimming took off 4 bases at V and 5 bases at J, with 13 bases between the two ends.

This sequence joins TRBV29-1 and TRBJ2-3, with 7 bases lining up with TRBD2. The CDR3 length is 14 residues. CDR1 is SQVTM and CDR2 is ANQGSEA in the germline V gene. The V segment lost 4 bases and the J segment 1 base; nucleotides outside the gene matches: 5. The DNA of the CDR3 is TGCAGCGTTGTAGGGGCGGGAGGCACAGATACGCAGTATTTT. Its protein is CSVVGAGGTDTQYF.

The genes are TRBV7-8 and TRBJ2-1; TRBD1 aligns across 8 bases. Germline V CDR1 and CDR2: SGHVS, FQNEAQ. The CDR3 runs 13 residues. V lost 5 bases and J lost 9; bases outside the gene matches: 6. Here the CDR3 DNA reads TGTGCCAGCAGCGTAAACACAGGGGGTGAGCAGTTCTTC. This sequence encodes CASSVNTGGEQFF.

This clone was seen a few times. J is TRBJ2-7 and V is TRBV7-2; D gene unclear. The ends were cut back, 2 bases at V and 6 bases at J, with 17 bases in the middle. CDR1 SGHTA and CDR2 FQGNSA come from the germline V gene. The CDR3 runs 15 residues. The CDR3: CASSLSSASQGEQYF. In DNA, the CDR3 is TGTGCCAGCAGCTTATCTTCGGCGTCCCAAGGCGAGCAGTACTTC.

This chain links TRBV30 with TRBJ1-5; D perhaps matches TRBD1 (6 bases). V dropped 5 bases and J dropped 4 bases, with 12 bases sitting between them. This CDR3 comprises 13 residues. Germline CDR1 reads GTSNPN; CDR2 reads SVGIG (reference sequence). The CDR3 is CAWGSGVNQPQHF. The CDR3 bases are TGTGCCTGGGGGTCAGGGGTAAATCAGCCCCAGCATTTT.

This chain links TRBV29-1 with TRBJ1-1, with a weak D call TRBD1 (5 bases). CDR1 SQVTM and CDR2 ANQGSEA come from the germline V gene. The germline V and J ends were trimmed by 7 bases and 0 bases, with 12 bases remaining between them. The CDR3 spans 13 residues. CDR3 DNA sequence: TGCAGCGGCGAGGGACCGATGAACACTGAAGCTTTCTTT. Encoded protein: CSGEGPMNTEAFF.

The chain employs TRBV7-2 and TRBJ2-7, with 12 bases identical to TRBD2. The CDR3 consists of 16 residues. From germline, CDR1 is SGHTA and CDR2 FQGNSA. Unmatched junction bases numbered 2, after V lost 2 bases and J lost 0 bases. The DNA of the CDR3 is TGTGCCAGCAGCTTAAGGACTAGCGGGGTCTCCTACGAGCAGTACTTC. Residues: CASSLRTSGVSYEQYF.

The rearrangement links TRBV30 to TRBJ2-7; D possibly corresponds to TRBD2 (6 bases). The CDR3 has 15 amino acids. Germline V CDR1 and CDR2: GTSNPN, SVGIG (reference sequence). V was clipped by 4 bases and J by 1 base, with 17 bases between them. CDR3 bases: TGTGCCTGGAACGAGGTGGGAGGACCTTCCTACGAGCAGTACTTC. Amino acid sequence: CAWNEVGGPSYEQYF.

J is TRBJ2-1 and V is TRBV5-1; D is ambiguous. CDR3 length: 14 amino acids. Trimming pared 0 bases from V and 5 bases from J, leaving 9 bases between. CDR1 SGHRS and CDR2 YFSETQ come from the germline V gene. CDR3 in amino acids: CASSLGAPHNEQFF. CDR3 nucleotides: TGCGCCAGCAGCTTGGGCGCTCCCCACAATGAGCAGTTCTTC.

V usage is TRBV30 and J usage is TRBJ2-1; TRBD1 aligns across 8 bases. V was clipped by 2 bases and J by 5 bases; unmatched bases: 8. The CDR3 spans 15 residues. CDR1 is GTSNPN, CDR2 SVGIG, per germline (reference sequence). The CDR3 spells CAWSHRGIGNNEQFF. As DNA, the CDR3 is TGTGCCTGGAGTCACAGGGGGATTGGAAACAATGAGCAGTTCTTC.

V usage is TRBV29-1 and J usage is TRBJ2-3; TRBD2 might be the D (6 bases). Germline V gives CDR1 SQVTM, CDR2 ANQGSEA. V lost 6 bases and J 2 bases, leaving 12 bases between the germline ends. This CDR3 has 13 residues. The CDR3 region has the DNA TGCAGCGTGACCGCGGGGAACACAGATACGCAGTATTTT. This codes for CSVTAGNTDTQYF.

This clone has more than one count but fewer than ten. V is TRBV21-1 and J is TRBJ2-7. TRBV21-1 is marked as a pseudogene. CDR3 length: 12 residues. The CDR3 DNA reads as TGTGCCAGCAGCAAAGAGGACTACGAGCAGTACTTC. Protein: CASSKEDYEQYF.

The V gene is TRBV18, the J gene TRBJ2-3; D uncertain. Trimming cost V 3 bases and J 4 bases, with 8 bases left between them. Germline CDR1 is KGHSH and CDR2 is LQKENI. The CDR3 loop spans 13 amino acids. Here the CDR3 reads CASSPVASDTQYF. The CDR3 region has the DNA TGTGCCAGCTCACCCGTGGCTTCAGATACGCAGTATTTT.

This chain connects TRBV28 to TRBJ2-3; D gene uncertain. The CDR3 contains 12 residues. CDR1 MDHEN and CDR2 SYDVKM come from the germline V gene. V was cut by 6 bases and J by 3 bases, with 7 bases left in between. In DNA, the CDR3 is TGTGCCAGCAGGTCAGCGACAGATACGCAGTATTTT. Its translation: CASRSATDTQYF.

The sample holds one count of this clone. V is TRBV5-1 and J is TRBJ1-2; D call uncertain. Germline loops: CDR1 SGHRS, CDR2 YFSETQ. The CDR3 consists of 15 residues. Trimming left V 3 bases short and J 6 bases short, with 18 bases between. The CDR3 spells CASSWVGIGEDGYTF. The CDR3 DNA reads as TGCGCCAGCAGCTGGGTCGGGATAGGAGAAGATGGCTACACCTTC. The whole variable domain, remainder taken from reference TRBV5-1 and TRBJ1-2, is KAGVTQTPRYLIKTRGQQVTLSCSPISGHRSVSWYQQTPGQGLQFLFEYFSETQRNKGNFPGRFSGRQFSNSRSEMNVSTLELGDSALYLCASSWVGIGEDGYTFGSGTRLTVV.

The chain employs TRBV5-1 and TRBJ2-5, with 12 bases aligning to TRBD2. The V gene end was trimmed by 2 bases and the J gene end by 1 base; junction bases not matched to a gene: 3. This CDR3 region has 16 residues. The germline V gene has CDR1 SGHRS and CDR2 YFSETQ. CDR3 loop: CASSFRTSGVQETQYF. The CDR3 region has the DNA TGCGCCAGCAGCTTTCGGACTAGCGGGGTCCAAGAGACCCAGTACTTC. Full variable domain (outside the CDR3, taken from reference TRBV5-1 and TRBJ2-5): KAGVTQTPRYLIKTRGQQVTLSCSPISGHRSVSWYQQTPGQGLQFLFEYFSETQRNKGNFPGRFSGRQFSNSRSEMNVSTLELGDSALYLCASSFRTSGVQETQYFGPGTRLLVL.

The chain carries TRBV15 and TRBJ1-2; D not resolved. V lost 0 bases and J 5 bases, leaving 10 bases between the germline ends. The CDR3 runs 14 residues. Germline-derived CDR1 and CDR2 are LNHNV and YYDKDF (reference sequence). The CDR3 loop is CATSRDQARYGYTF. The CDR3 nucleotides are TGTGCCACCAGCAGAGATCAGGCTCGGTATGGCTACACCTTC.

This chain connects TRBV9 to TRBJ2-7, with TRBD2 matching 12 bases. This CDR3 region has 16 residues. Germline CDR1 is SGDLS and CDR2 is YYNGEE. V shed 0 bases and J 3 bases; nucleotides not matched to a gene: 4. The CDR3 loop is CASSVGPTSGSYEQYF. Written as DNA, the CDR3 is TGTGCCAGCAGCGTAGGCCCGACTAGCGGGAGCTACGAGCAGTACTTC.

In regard to this clone: This sample includes further DNA sequences coding for the same CDR3. The rearrangement joins TRBV29-1 to TRBJ1-1; D remains ambiguous. There are 13 residues in the CDR3. From germline, CDR1 is SQVTM and CDR2 ANQGSEA. The ends were cut back, 1 base at V and 0 bases at J, with 6 bases in the middle. The CDR3 DNA reads as TGCAGCGTTGAAGGTATAATGAACACTGAAGCTTTCTTT. Amino acids: CSVEGIMNTEAFF.

This clone was detected only once. The V and J genes are TRBV7-2 and TRBJ2-1; possibly TRBD2 for D (6 bases). This CDR3 spans 13 amino acids. The ends were cut back, 1 base at V and 12 bases at J, with 13 bases in the middle. CDR1 is SGHTA, CDR2 FQGNSA, per germline. Written as DNA, the CDR3 is TGTGCCAGCAGCTTAGATGGGACTGTGGCGCAGTTCTTC. This sequence encodes CASSLDGTVAQFF.